A selection of T cell receptor beta chains follows, all from one sample in a study of lymphopenia after photon versus proton radiotherapy. TCRdb keeps only in-frame clones here, not all; method: immunoSEQ multiplex PCR. The sample includes tens of thousands of clones, around 85% seen only once; the top ten take approximately 2.4%. This material consisted of peripheral blood, taken from a patient treated with photon-based radiotherapy. These receptors all stem from a man aged 35-49 years with gastric cancer. Each CDR3 is given with its conserved first and last residue. Each record gives: D gene, J gene, V gene, clone size, CDR3 DNA, CDR3 protein. The D gene is left open where the match is weak. Clone size appears in some rows only: once, few, many, or a class for an expanded clone.

.,TRBJ2-6,TRBV11-2,.,TGTGCCAGCAGCCCCGTCCGGGGGCTTGGGGCCAACGTCCTGACTTTC,CASSPVRGLGANVLTF
.,TRBJ2-7,TRBV30,.,TGTGCCTGGAGTGCTGCCCGGGACGGCTACGAGCAGTACTTC,CAWSAARDGYEQYF
TRBD1,TRBJ1-1,TRBV19,.,TGTGCCAGTAGTATATCCCAGGGGGAGAACACTGAAGCTTTCTTT,CASSISQGENTEAFF
.,TRBJ1-5,TRBV4-1,.,TGCGCCAGCAGCCTAATACCTTCCCAGCCCCAGCATTTT,CASSLIPSQPQHF
.,TRBJ2-1,TRBV30,few,TGTGCCTGGGACCAAGGGGGGGGTGAGCAGTTCTTC,CAWDQGGGEQFF
.,TRBJ1-1,TRBV5-6,.,TGTGCCAGCAGCTTCAGAGGGCTATTGAACACTGAAGCTTTCTTT,CASSFRGLLNTEAFF
.,TRBJ1-6,TRBV7-8,.,TGTGCCAGCAGCTTAGATAGAAATTCACCCCTCCACTTT,CASSLDRNSPLHF
TRBD1,TRBJ1-4,TRBV18,.,TGTGCCAGCTCACGCCCGGGACAGCGGGATGAAAAACTGTTTTTT,CASSRPGQRDEKLFF
TRBD1,TRBJ1-2,TRBV7-9,.,TGTGCCAGCAGCTTAGGAGACAGGGGGCGATTGACCGACTATGGCTACACCTTC,CASSLGDRGRLTDYGYTF
.,TRBJ2-1,TRBV7-8,.,TGTGCCAGCAGCTTAGCTGCAGGCGAGCAGTTCTTC,CASSLAAGEQFF
.,TRBJ2-1,TRBV5-4,.,TGTGCCAGCAGCTTGGTTGAGGGGAGGTACAATGAGCAGTTCTTC,CASSLVEGRYNEQFF
.,TRBJ1-1,TRBV10-3,.,TGTGCCATCGCGCAGAGGCGGAACACTGAAGCTTTCTTT,CAIAQRRNTEAFF
.,TRBJ1-2,TRBV11-1,.,TGTGCCAGCAGCTTAGCAAATCGTGGCTACACCTTC,CASSLANRGYTF